Following are 12 T cell receptor beta chains from one sample sequenced in a study of human T cells and chemical hapten exposure. In TCRdb, the RACE reads were re-called with MiXCR into one record per CDR3 protein. The sample has around 330,000 distinct CDR3 sequences; around 5.5% are singletons. The time point here: pre-sensitization, week 0. Treatment noted: therapeutic diphenylcyclopropenone sensitization with weekly scalp DPC. Material: whole blood, obtained in connection with sensitization to the hapten diphenylcyclopropenone (DPC). These receptors were obtained from a woman aged 18 to 35 with alopecia areata. Some clones in this sample may be carry-over from other donors' samples.

In regard to this clonotype: This could be a read error, since a much larger clone is one nucleotide away. This chain uses TRBV2 with TRBJ1-4; 7 nucleotides align to TRBD1. Germline V gives CDR1 SNHLY, CDR2 FYNNEI. The CDR3 contains 15 residues. The CDR3 is CSSSEAGQLNEKLFF. CDR3 DNA sequence: TGTTCCAGCAGTGAAGCGGGACAGCTTAATGAAAAACTGTTTTTT.

This clonotype was detected a few times. The chain carries TRBV2 and TRBJ1-6; D perhaps matches TRBD1 (6 bases). From germline, CDR1 is SNHLY and CDR2 FYNNEI. The V end was cut by 3 bases, the J end by 7 bases, with 13 bases between. The CDR3 length is 15 residues. The CDR3 is CASSDGPRGNSPLHF. The CDR3 DNA follows: TGTGCCAGCAGTGATGGCCCCAGGGGCAATTCACCCCTCCACTTT.

The V call is TRBV9, the J call TRBJ2-7; D might be TRBD1 or TRBD2, each matching 6 bases. CDR1 and CDR2 (germline): SGDLS, YYNGEE. V was trimmed by 0 bases and J by 3 bases, leaving 10 bases between them. The CDR3 is made up of 14 amino acids. CDR3 coding DNA: TGTGCCAGCAGCGTAGCGGGGGCCGGCTACGAGCAGTACTTC. Amino acid sequence: CASSVAGAGYEQYF.

Worth noting for this clonotype: A much more abundant neighbour one base away suggests this may be a read error. The V call is TRBV7-2, the J call TRBJ2-1, with a weak D call TRBD1 (6 bases). This CDR3 region has 16 residues. The germline V gene has CDR1 SGHTA and CDR2 FQGNSA. CDR3 sequence (DNA): TGTGCCAACAGCTTCGACGACCCTGGACAGTACAATGAGCAGTTCTTC. Encoded protein: CANSFDDPGQYNEQFF.

In its sample, this clonotype was seen once. The V and J genes are TRBV7-2 and TRBJ2-7, with a tentative D call TRBD2 (6 bases). The CDR3 contains 15 residues. Trimming cost V 3 bases and J 0 bases, with 12 bases left between them. Germline CDR1 reads SGHTA; CDR2 reads FQGNSA. CDR3 loop: CASSLRDGSSYEQYF. CDR3 in DNA: TGTGCCAGCAGCTTGCGGGACGGAAGCTCCTACGAGCAGTACTTC.

This clonotype was seen a handful of times. This sequence joins TRBV2 and TRBJ2-5; 7 positions match TRBD2. Germline CDR1 SNHLY, CDR2 FYNNEI. The CDR3 loop spans 11 amino acids. V lost 9 bases, J lost 4 bases, and 2 bases stayed unmatched. DNA for the CDR3: TGTGCCAGTCGACTAGCAGAGACCCAGTACTTC. Amino acid sequence: CASRLAETQYF.

This clonotype was recorded many times. This rearrangement joins TRBV28 to TRBJ2-3; 9 bases match TRBD2. After removal of 5 bases from V and 2 bases from J, the junction contained 5 bases not matched to a gene. The CDR3 sequence is 15 residues long. Germline-derived CDR1 and CDR2 are MDHEN and SYDVKM. Here the CDR3 reads CASSLIAGDTDTQYF. The CDR3 DNA is TGTGCCAGCAGTCTCATAGCGGGGGACACAGATACGCAGTATTTT.

This clonotype was detected many times. The chain uses TRBV10-3 and TRBJ1-5; 12 bases map to TRBD1. The V and J ends lost 6 bases and 6 bases, in that order; junction bases with no gene match: 3. In germline, CDR1 is ENHRY, CDR2 SYGVKD. The length of the CDR3 is 14 residues. The chain's CDR3 is CAISGTGGSQPQHF. Here the CDR3 DNA reads TGTGCCATCAGCGGGACAGGGGGCAGTCAGCCCCAGCATTTT.

This clonotype came up a few times. The J gene is TRBJ1-2, the V gene TRBV2; possibly TRBD1 for D (5 bases). The CDR3 is 14 residues long. Trimming took off 6 bases at V and 10 bases at J, with 21 bases between the two ends. CDR1 is SNHLY, CDR2 FYNNEI, per germline. The CDR3 nucleotides read TGTGCCAGCAGGGGGGGAAGTTTAACTATGGACTACACCTTC. Translation gives CASRGGSLTMDYTF.

This clonotype has a count of ten or more. The chain has TRBV20-1 and TRBJ2-7, with TRBD1 identical over 8 bases. The CDR3 has 12 amino acids. J gave up 4 bases and V 6 bases, and 5 bases lay outside the gene matches. Germline assignment: CDR1 DFQATT and CDR2 SNEGSKA (reference sequence). CDR3 DNA sequence: TGCAGTGCAACGGACAGGGAATACGAGCAGTACTTC. Its translation is CSATDREYEQYF.

This clonotype was seen more than once but under ten times. This chain links TRBV6-5 with TRBJ2-5; no clear D. V was trimmed by 2 bases and J by 2 bases, leaving 21 bases between them. This CDR3 contains 18 residues. The germline CDR1 and CDR2 sequences are MNHEY and SVGAGI. The CDR3 spells CASSYQLNRGLGQETQYF. CDR3 in DNA: TGTGCCAGCAGTTACCAACTTAACCGTGGTTTAGGTCAAGAGACCCAGTACTTC.

This clonotype was seen at least ten times. The V call is TRBV5-1, the J call TRBJ2-7; 9 nucleotides line up with TRBD2. Germline V gene lookup returns CDR1 SGHRS and CDR2 YFSETQ. Trimming took 3 bases from V and 2 from J; bases not matched to a gene: 6. This CDR3 comprises 15 residues. For the CDR3, the DNA is TGCGCCAGCAGCTCGCAGCGGGGGGTTGCCTACGAGCAGTACTTC. Translated: CASSSQRGVAYEQYF. The variable domain in full, with the rest retrieved from reference TRBV5-1 and TRBJ2-7, is KAGVTQTPRYLIKTRGQQVTLSCSPISGHRSVSWYQQTPGQGLQFLFEYFSETQRNKGNFPGRFSGRQFSNSRSEMNVSTLELGDSALYLCASSSQRGVAYEQYFGPGTRLTVT.